The 30 T cell receptor beta chains below come from one sample, sequenced in a study of T cell responses to AZD1222 COVID-19 vaccine. Repertoires were generated with immunoSEQ multiplex PCR, while TCRdb's copy carries only in-frame clones and drops some. This sample has about 93,000 clones, with 85% to 90% found just once. Sample: peripheral blood, taken 28 days after the second AZD1222 dose. The receptors were sampled from an adult who received the AZD1222 COVID-19 vaccine.

This clone was seen just once. The rearrangement links TRBV4-2 to TRBJ1-2; D is undetermined. The germline V gene has CDR1 LGHNA and CDR2 YNFKEQ. This CDR3 has 16 amino acids. Trimming took off 3 bases at V and 4 bases at J, with 18 bases between the two ends. The CDR3 DNA reads TGTGCCAGCAGCCAGGACTCCGGGATTCCATCCTATGGCTACACCTTC. This gives the protein CASSQDSGIPSYGYTF.

This chain joins TRBV5-4 and TRBJ2-3; TRBD2 is a possible D gene (6 bases). CDR1 SGHNT and CDR2 YYREEE come from the germline V gene (reference sequence). V lost 3 bases, J lost 1 base, and 9 bases lay in between. The length of the CDR3 is 14 residues. CDR3 nucleotides: TGTGCCAGCAGCTGGACTAACCGCACAGATACGCAGTATTTT. Its translation: CASSWTNRTDTQYF.

This chain uses TRBV18 with TRBJ1-1; D call uncertain. The ends were cut back, 4 bases at V and 0 bases at J, with 12 bases in the middle. Germline-derived CDR1 and CDR2 are KGHSH and LQKENI. This CDR3 comprises 15 residues. CDR3 residues: CASSLVGSMNTEAFF. The CDR3 bases are TGTGCCAGCTCACTCGTCGGGAGCATGAACACTGAAGCTTTCTTT.

The chain combines TRBV7-9 with TRBJ1-2; maybe TRBD1 (5 bases). The CDR3 is made up of 15 amino acids. The V end lost 3 bases, the J end lost 10 bases, and 21 bases lay between the germline ends. The germline V gene has CDR1 SEHNR and CDR2 FQNEAQ (reference sequence). CDR3 sequence: CASSFLGDRSPSYTF. DNA of the CDR3: TGTGCCAGCAGCTTTCTGGGTGACAGAAGCCCTTCCTACACCTTC.

V and J are TRBV3-1 (or the pseudogene TRBV3-2) and TRBJ2-7; D may match TRBD1 or TRBD2 (6 bases each). CDR3 size: 13 residues. V was trimmed by 3 bases and J by 2 bases, leaving 8 bases between them. CDR1 is LGHDT, CDR2 YNNKEL, per germline (reference sequence). This CDR3 reads CASSQRGAYEQYF. The CDR3 nucleotides read TGTGCCAGCAGCCAGAGGGGGGCCTACGAGCAGTACTTC.

This clone appeared a single time. This chain uses TRBV12-3 or TRBV12-4 with TRBJ1-5; D gene unclear. The CDR3 has 13 amino acids. Deletions cut 5 bases from V and 3 bases from J, with 8 bases between. The CDR3 here is CASSPGNNQPQHF. The CDR3 bases are TGTGCCAGCAGTCCGGGAAACAATCAGCCCCAGCATTTT.

The CDR3 is CASTLEGLGTEAFF. The CDR3, as DNA: TGTGCCAGCACCCTAGAGGGGTTAGGGACTGAAGCTTTCTTT. The chain has TRBV13 and TRBJ1-1; D perhaps matches TRBD1 (5 bases). The V end lost 7 bases, the J end lost 5 bases, and 17 bases lay between the germline ends. This CDR3 is 14 amino acids long. The germline V gene has CDR1 PRHDT and CDR2 FYEKMQ (reference sequence).

In its sample, this clone was seen a few times. The DNA of the CDR3 is TGTGCCAGCAGCCAAGAATACAGGGTCTCGAACTATGGCTACACCTTC. Encoded protein: CASSQEYRVSNYGYTF. The chain joins TRBV3-1 (or the pseudogene TRBV3-2) to TRBJ1-2; D is perhaps TRBD1 (6 bases). V lost 0 bases to trimming and J lost 2 bases, with 13 bases between them. CDR1 is LGHDT and CDR2 is YNNKEL in the germline V gene (reference sequence). The CDR3 totals 16 residues.

This chain links TRBV10-3 with TRBJ1-1; D remains unclear. Trimming pared 0 bases from V and 3 bases from J, leaving 8 bases between. Germline values: CDR1 ENHRY, CDR2 SYGVKD. This CDR3 is built from 14 residues. This CDR3 is CAISESGPYTEAFF. The CDR3 DNA is TGTGCCATCAGTGAGTCAGGCCCCTACACTGAAGCTTTCTTT.

This chain connects TRBV7-9 to TRBJ2-4; TRBD2 aligns across 13 bases. CDR3 length: 18 amino acids. Germline V lookup: CDR1 SEHNR, CDR2 FQNEAQ (reference sequence). V lost 4 bases to trimming and J lost 4 bases; unmatched junction nucleotides: 10. The CDR3 DNA sequence: TGTGCCAGCAGCTCGGGACTAGCGGGGCTTGAGGTGAAAAACATTCAGTACTTC. The encoded protein is CASSSGLAGLEVKNIQYF.

The chain's CDR3 is CASSNGQPRTNEKLFF. CDR3 in DNA: TGCGCCAGCAGCAATGGACAGCCTCGAACTAATGAAAAACTGTTTTTT. This chain links TRBV5-1 with TRBJ1-4; tentatively, D is TRBD1 (6 bases). V was clipped by 4 bases and J by 1 base, with 14 bases between them. Germline V gene data show CDR1 as SGHRS and CDR2 as YFSETQ. This CDR3 is 16 amino acids long.

This chain uses TRBV6-5 with TRBJ2-5; D perhaps matches TRBD1 (6 bases). V was pared by 6 bases and J by 0 bases, with 14 bases between. The CDR3 sequence is 15 residues long. In germline, CDR1 is MNHEY, CDR2 SVGAGI. Here the CDR3 reads CASSQQGSYQETQYF. In DNA, the CDR3 is TGTGCCAGCAGCCAGCAGGGGAGTTACCAAGAGACCCAGTACTTC.

The rearrangement joins TRBV6-5 to TRBJ2-1; 11 bases are shared with TRBD2. After removal of 4 bases from V and 10 bases from J, the junction contained 6 bases not matched to a gene. This CDR3 has 14 residues. Germline CDR1 reads MNHEY; CDR2 reads SVGAGI. The CDR3 coding sequence is TGTGCCAGCAGTTTTAGCGGGAGGGGTAGGGAGCAGTTCTTC. Its protein is CASSFSGRGREQFF.

This chain uses TRBV6-4 with TRBJ2-1; 10 bases fit TRBD1. CDR1 and CDR2 from the germline V gene are MRHNA and SNTAGT. V shed 4 bases, J shed 0 bases, and the junction held 0 bases outside the gene matches. CDR3 length: 15 residues. CDR3 residues: CASSGTGGSYNEQFF. In DNA, the CDR3 is TGTGCCAGCAGTGGGACAGGGGGCTCCTACAATGAGCAGTTCTTC.

The chain couples TRBV5-6 to TRBJ1-3; 7 positions agree with TRBD1. The germline gives CDR1 SGHDT, CDR2 YYEEEE. With 3 bases clipped from V and 0 bases from J, the junction kept 6 bases outside the gene matches. This CDR3 has 16 amino acids. In DNA, the CDR3 is TGTGCCAGCAGCTCCCAAGGGGGCGGCTCTGGAAACACCATATATTTT. Residues: CASSSQGGGSGNTIYF.

The V gene is TRBV2, the J gene TRBJ2-6, with 7 bases that match TRBD1. CDR3 length: 17 amino acids. Germline CDR1 and CDR2: SNHLY and FYNNEI. V gave up 5 bases and J gave up 0 bases; unmatched junction bases: 7. CDR3: CASSRTGPNSGANVLTF. CDR3 in DNA: TGTGCCAGCAGTCGGACAGGTCCAAACTCTGGGGCCAACGTCCTGACTTTC.

In its sample, this clone was seen a few times. The chain uses TRBV4-3 and TRBJ2-7; 8 positions match TRBD1. V was pared by 0 bases and J by 1 base, with 8 bases of the junction left unmatched. Germline V gene lookup returns CDR1 LGHNA and CDR2 YSLEER. The CDR3 has 17 amino acids. The CDR3 nucleotides are TGCGCCAGCAGCCAAGATGGACAGGGTGCTGTATCCTACGAGCAGTACTTC. Its translation is CASSQDGQGAVSYEQYF.

The chain carries TRBV7-2 and TRBJ1-2; TRBD1 matches at 8 bases. The CDR3 extends over 13 amino acids. J gave up 7 bases and V 3 bases, and 4 bases lay outside the gene matches. Germline values: CDR1 SGHTA, CDR2 FQGNSA. The CDR3 bases are TGTGCCAGCAGCTTTGGACAGGGCGCTGGCTACACCTTC. Its protein product is CASSFGQGAGYTF.

The gene calls are TRBV9 and TRBJ1-1, with a weak D call TRBD1 (5 bases). V shed 0 bases and J shed 7 bases, with 13 bases lying between them. The CDR3 length is 14 residues. The germline V gene has CDR1 SGDLS and CDR2 YYNGEE. DNA of the CDR3: TGTGCCAGCAGCGTAGTGTCCGGGGCCGGTGAAGCTTTCTTT. Its protein product is CASSVVSGAGEAFF. Full variable domain (outside the CDR3, taken from reference TRBV9 and TRBJ1-1): DSGVTQTPKHLITATGQRVTLRCSPRSGDLSVYWYQQSLDQGLQFLIQYYNGEERAKGNILERFSAQQFPDLHSELNLSSLELGDSALYFCASSVVSGAGEAFFGQGTRLTVV.

The chain has TRBV6-5 and TRBJ1-2; possibly TRBD1 for D (6 bases). Germline V gene sequence: CDR1 MNHEY, CDR2 SVGAGI. Trimming shortened V by 2 bases and J by 0 bases, and 13 bases separated the two germline ends. The CDR3 runs to 16 residues. The CDR3 loop reads CASSYVRDISNYGYTF. The CDR3 nucleotides are TGTGCCAGCAGTTACGTGCGGGACATATCTAACTATGGCTACACCTTC.

This clone came up once. The chain links TRBV12-5 to TRBJ1-5; 7 positions agree with TRBD1. The CDR3 covers 19 residues. Germline V gene sequence: CDR1 LGHNT, CDR2 FRNRAP. J gave up 7 bases and V 5 bases, and 23 bases lay outside the gene matches. This CDR3 is CASGLIRTGLYGRSQPQHF. The CDR3 DNA reads as TGTGCTAGTGGTCTAATCCGGACAGGCTTGTATGGAAGATCCCAGCCCCAGCATTTT.

The V call is TRBV18, the J call TRBJ1-1; no definite D call. Germline CDR1 and CDR2: KGHSH and LQKENI. The CDR3 consists of 14 residues. V lost 2 bases and J 5 bases, leaving 12 bases between the germline ends. In DNA, the CDR3 is TGTGCCAGCTCACCAGCCTATGATGGGACTGAAGCTTTCTTT. Its protein is CASSPAYDGTEAFF.

The chain combines TRBV19 with TRBJ2-3; 10 bases map to TRBD2. The CDR3 contains 16 residues. Germline assignment: CDR1 LNHDA and CDR2 SQIVND (reference sequence). The ends lost 2 bases at V and 4 bases at J; junction bases unmatched: 6. CDR3 nucleotides: TGTGCCAGTAGTATACTAGCGGGAGAAAGGCCAGATACGCAGTATTTT. It translates to CASSILAGERPDTQYF.

V and J are TRBV19 and TRBJ2-7; the D is unclear. Trimming cost V 5 bases and J 6 bases, with 20 bases left between them. The length of the CDR3 is 15 residues. Germline assignment: CDR1 LNHDA and CDR2 SQIVND (reference sequence). This chain's CDR3 is CASSSSDLGLVEQYF. CDR3 nucleotide sequence: TGTGCCAGTAGTTCCTCGGACCTCGGCTTGGTCGAGCAGTACTTC.

The V gene is TRBV28, the J gene TRBJ1-5; D is undetermined. Germline assignment: CDR1 MDHEN and CDR2 SYDVKM. V was clipped by 8 bases and J by 2 bases, with 10 bases between them. The CDR3 is made up of 13 amino acids. Here the CDR3 reads CASLPYGNQPQHF. The CDR3 region has the DNA TGTGCCAGCCTGCCCTATGGCAATCAGCCCCAGCATTTT.

This chain joins TRBV10-2 and TRBJ2-3; D not resolved. With 2 bases removed from V and 2 bases from J, the gap between germline ends came to 11 bases. CDR1 and CDR2 (germline): WSHSY, SAAADI. The CDR3 runs 15 residues. The CDR3 spells CASSEPGDLTDTQYF. The CDR3, as DNA: TGCGCCAGCAGTGAGCCGGGCGACCTCACAGATACGCAGTATTTT.

This clone appeared a few times. The rearrangement links TRBV4-3 to TRBJ1-1; D not resolved. Germline CDR1 LGHNA, CDR2 YSLEER. Trimming cost V 2 bases and J 4 bases, with 8 bases left between them. The CDR3 contains 13 residues. In DNA form, the CDR3 reads TGCGCCAGCAGCCAAATAGTCGGCACTGAAGCTTTCTTT. Amino acids: CASSQIVGTEAFF.

V gene TRBV12-3 or TRBV12-4 combines with J gene TRBJ2-7; D is ambiguous. The CDR3 sequence is 12 residues long. Trimming shortened V by 9 bases and J by 2 bases, and 11 bases separated the two germline ends. CDR3: CASSDGTYEQYF. In DNA, the CDR3 is TGTGCCAGTTCGGACGGAACCTACGAGCAGTACTTC.

This sequence joins TRBV27 and TRBJ1-4; D might be TRBD1 (6 bases). Trimming pared 6 bases from V and 6 bases from J, leaving 14 bases between. There are 14 residues in the CDR3. Germline V gene sequence: CDR1 MNHEY, CDR2 SMNVEV (reference sequence). CDR3 loop: CASSSGGSDEKLFF. DNA for the CDR3: TGTGCCAGCAGCTCCGGGGGCTCAGATGAAAAACTGTTTTTT.

This clone was found many times. This chain links TRBV30 with TRBJ1-6; 8 nucleotides align to TRBD1. J lost 5 bases, V lost 4 bases, and 10 bases had no gene match. This CDR3 comprises 16 residues. Germline assignment: CDR1 GTSNPN and CDR2 SVGIG (reference sequence). The chain's CDR3 is CAWTYDEDRDNSPLHF. The DNA for the CDR3 is TGTGCCTGGACCTATGATGAGGACAGGGATAATTCACCCCTCCACTTT.